This is a list of T cell receptor beta chains from one sample in a study of cytomegalovirus exposure and HLA in healthy donors. Profiling relied on immunoSEQ multiplex PCR, and the TCRdb table lists in-frame clones only, not all of them. The sample contains approximately 150,000 clones, almost 85% of which appear only once. The sample consisted of PBMCs. These receptor sequences come from a middle-aged woman in good health and CMV-seronegative. Each CDR3 is given with its conserved first and last residue. D genes are given only for firm matches.

CDR3 | V | length | D
CASSLSGRTDTQYF | TRBV5-1 | 14 | -
CASSDEGGLAASEQFF | TRBV6-4 | 16 | TRBD2
CASSSGTDSAYNEQFF | TRBV7-9 | 16 | TRBD1
CASSLWSGGTDTQYF | TRBV28 | 15 | TRBD2
CASSASQGAFYEQYF | TRBV11-2 | 15 | TRBD1
CASSLLPNANTGELFF | TRBV5-6 | 16 | -
CASKAVSEQYF | TRBV2 | 11 | -
CASSKPGVPETQYF | TRBV11-3 | 14 | -
CASSSYPTLGTGASYEQYF | TRBV28 | 19 | TRBD1
CARVLTTNYGYTF | TRBV6-4 | 13 | -
CASSFGQGSGEQFF | TRBV5-1 | 14 | TRBD1
CASSLVRGADGYTF | TRBV11-2 | 14 | -
CASSSTDGLAGTDTQYF | TRBV7-3 | 17 | TRBD2
CSGYSGSDTQYF | TRBV29-1 | 12 | TRBD2
CASSSWTAGNTIYF | TRBV11-3 | 14 | -
CASTPGGGELFF | TRBV27 | 12 | TRBD2
CAIRGGVKSYEQYF | TRBV10-1 | 14 | -
CASIGRENQPQHF | TRBV19 | 13 | -
CASSLGQGLDTQYF | TRBV5-1 | 14 | TRBD1
CASSWRGDYGYTF | TRBV5-4 | 13 | -
CASSSRDRGSSYNSPLHF | TRBV5-1 | 18 | TRBD1
CASGFGDEAYEQYF | TRBV5-8 | 14 | -
CASSLTDFYNEQFF | TRBV5-1 | 14 | -
CASKTGGDEGTEAFF | TRBV5-1 | 15 | TRBD1
CASSQTPGGRGSYEQYF | TRBV5-4 | 17 | -
CASSVDPLRGLAGDQETQYF | TRBV9 | 20 | TRBD2
CASSNRFRTQTGDEAPNTEAFF | TRBV21-1 | 22 | -
CASTPRVRDSNQPQHF | TRBV2 | 16 | -
CASSPPRGPQTEAFF | TRBV28 | 15 | TRBD1
CASSLGAQRYNEQFF | TRBV7-2 | 15 | -
CASSIVGGNTDTQYF | TRBV19 | 15 | -
CASSPWTVSYEQYF | TRBV11-1 | 14 | -
CASSLGGQVLEQYF | TRBV5-1 | 14 | TRBD1
CASSARTSGNYPGELFF | TRBV6-1 | 17 | TRBD2
CASSLDSEGADTQYF | TRBV11-3 | 15 | -
CASSTLAGNQETQYF | TRBV19 | 15 | TRBD2
CASSQSSYNEQFF | TRBV18 | 13 | -
CASSSLAGGLAGELFF | TRBV27 | 16 | TRBD2
CASSSGGFTDTQYF | TRBV19 | 14 | TRBD2
CASSLTVSVRGAYGYTF | TRBV7-9 | 17 | -
CASSASELAKNIQYF | TRBV10-2 | 15 | -
CASTQDRGGEQYF | TRBV19 | 13 | TRBD1
CASSYRTSGRAYEQFF | TRBV6-5 | 16 | TRBD2
CASRPRQGVGEQYF | TRBV6-4 | 14 | TRBD1
CASSWGTGEKLFF | TRBV5-5 | 13 | TRBD1
CASSDRGSLITEAFF | TRBV27 | 15 | TRBD1
CASSHKRESNEQFF | TRBV7-3 | 14 | TRBD2
CASSGLAGSTDTQYF | TRBV9 | 15 | TRBD2
CASSLVGASGMDEQFF | TRBV5-4 | 16 | TRBD2
CASSDRGRDEQYF | TRBV27 | 13 | TRBD1
CASSYSRSWELFF | TRBV6-5 | 13 | -
CASSPPTGKTAGANVLTF | TRBV5-4 | 18 | TRBD1
CASSLSSDSSYEQYF | TRBV27 | 15 | -
CASSQKQGATNYGYTF | TRBV4-1 | 16 | TRBD1
CASSRSAGIYNEQFF | TRBV6-1 | 15 | TRBD2
CASSSPILAGVDTQYF | TRBV6-5 | 16 | TRBD2
CASRKDRENQPQHF | TRBV27 | 14 | -
CASRLTGAYYEQYF | TRBV7-9 | 14 | TRBD1
CASGGQAAVQPQHF | TRBV19 | 14 | TRBD1